This T cell receptor (beta chain) was observed in a study of T cells after yellow fever vaccination. This clonotype was observed a handful of times. TCRdb fed the 5' RACE reads into MiXCR, producing one record per CDR3 protein. The data hold about 630,000 distinct CDR3 sequences, with more than 9% observed a single time. V lost 5 bases, J lost 9 bases, and 11 bases stayed unmatched. The CDR3 loop spans 16 amino acids. Germline V lookup: CDR1 MNHEY, CDR2 SMNVEV (reference sequence). The rearrangement uses TRBV27 and TRBJ2-1; TRBD2 matches 12 bases. The source material was PBMCs, sampled on the day of the yellow fever booster vaccination. This TCR was sampled from a man between 25 and 39 years old who received the YFV17D yellow fever vaccine. CDR3 sequence reads: CASSLEALAGGGEQFF. CDR3 in DNA: TGTGCCAGCAGTCTAGAGGCACTAGCGGGAGGAGGTGAGCAGTTCTTC.